This TCR beta chain was observed in a study of identifying expanded T cells in peripheral blood. Clones were sequenced by immunoSEQ multiplex PCR, and TCRdb holds only the in-frame ones, with some missing. The top ten hold around 13% of the sample, which has about 52,000 clones, approximately 86% seen once. CDR3 length: 13 amino acids. Trimming at V came to 3 bases and at J to 8 bases, leaving 9 bases not matched to a gene. The germline gives CDR1 GTSNPN, CDR2 SVGIG (reference sequence). General study findings and limits: Variance in clone template counts between two-week samples significantly increased with total template count across all healthy donors. About 1.3 clones differed between technical replicates, versus around 15 and 19 over time.

A remark on this clone: Antigen specificity is unknown.

The chain joins TRBV30 to TRBJ1-2; 7 bases fit TRBD1. Sequenced: blood. The source of this sequence is a person aged 18 to 70 in good health. The CDR3 is CAWSGDRERGYTF. The CDR3 DNA reads TGTGCCTGGAGCGGCGACAGGGAGAGAGGCTACACCTTC.